Following are 21 T cell receptor beta chains from one sample sequenced in a study of spatial heterogeneity in lung cancer. This sample's time point: blood at routine non-recurrence follow-up after resection. TCRdb recomputed calls from the 5' RACE reads with MiXCR, one row per CDR3 protein. Of about 27,000 distinct CDR3 sequences in the sample, about 5.3% were seen once. This sample comprised PBMCs, obtained at follow-up. The receptors shown here come from a female donor with early-stage non-small cell lung cancer.

This clonotype was observed at least ten times. The chain recombines TRBV20-1 with TRBJ2-3, with TRBD1 matching over 9 bases. V lost 3 bases and J lost 4; bases outside the gene matches: 5. Germline CDR1 DFQATT, CDR2 SNEGSKA (reference sequence). The CDR3 is 14 amino acids. The CDR3 here is CSARRTGGPDTQYF. The DNA of the CDR3 is TGCAGTGCTAGGAGAACAGGGGGCCCAGATACGCAGTATTTT.

This clonotype was detected ten times or more. The chain is built from TRBV13 and TRBJ2-5; no definite D call. The CDR3 spans 17 residues. V was clipped by 2 bases and J by 1 base, with 17 bases between them. The germline CDR1 and CDR2 sequences are PRHDT and FYEKMQ (reference sequence). The CDR3 is CASSLKFQTPGQETQYF. CDR3 coding DNA: TGTGCCAGCAGCTTAAAATTCCAGACTCCAGGCCAAGAGACCCAGTACTTC.

This clonotype was detected many times. The chain has TRBV11-2 and TRBJ2-3; D ambiguous. The CDR3 is 15 residues long. The V end was cut by 5 bases, the J end by 2 bases, with 14 bases between. Germline-derived CDR1 and CDR2 are SGHAT and FQNNGV. In nucleotides, the CDR3 is TGTGCCAGCAGCCCCAACCCGGCGGACACAGATACGCAGTATTTT. Its protein is CASSPNPADTDTQYF.

In its sample, this clonotype was seen many times. The gene calls are TRBV28 and TRBJ1-6, with 9 bases that match TRBD1. This CDR3 comprises 15 residues. V gave up 5 bases and J gave up 5 bases; unmatched junction bases: 4. CDR1 and CDR2 (germline): MDHEN, SYDVKM. The CDR3 protein is CASSLQGADNSPLHF. The CDR3 DNA sequence: TGTGCCAGCAGTCTACAGGGGGCGGATAATTCACCCCTCCACTTT.

This clonotype is medium-sized by share. This sequence joins TRBV29-1 and TRBJ2-2; the match to TRBD1 covers 9 bases. With 6 bases clipped from V and 4 bases from J, the junction kept 3 bases outside the gene matches. Germline V gene data show CDR1 as SQVTM and CDR2 as ANQGSEA. The CDR3 contains 13 residues. Here the CDR3 reads CSVGQGSTGELFF. The CDR3, as DNA: TGCAGCGTCGGACAGGGGAGCACCGGGGAGCTGTTTTTT.

This clonotype was detected many times. The chain has TRBV20-1 and TRBJ2-3; TRBD2 matches at 10 bases. With V trimmed by 1 base and J by 2 bases, 9 bases remained unmatched. CDR3 size: 17 residues. Germline CDR1 reads DFQATT; CDR2 reads SNEGSKA (reference sequence). The CDR3 spells CSARALLLAGNTDTQYF. The CDR3 DNA reads TGCAGTGCTAGAGCCCTCTTACTAGCGGGGAACACAGATACGCAGTATTTT.

In its sample, this clonotype was seen many times. The rearrangement uses TRBV28 and TRBJ1-4; TRBD1 is a possible D gene (6 bases). Germline V lookup: CDR1 MDHEN, CDR2 SYDVKM. Trimming stripped 8 bases from V and 7 bases from J, with 20 bases between. This CDR3 has 15 amino acids. The CDR3 nucleotides read TGTGCCAGCGTGAGGGGGGGCCAGCGGTCTGAAAAACTGTTTTTT. This codes for CASVRGGQRSEKLFF.

There are many counts of this clonotype. The V gene is TRBV10-3, the J gene TRBJ1-1; D gene unclear. The V gene lost 5 bases and the J gene lost 3 bases, with 16 bases spanning the gap. Germline V gene data show CDR1 as ENHRY and CDR2 as SYGVKD. This CDR3 has 15 amino acids. CDR3 DNA sequence: TGTGCCATCAGTCGAGACCGGTGGTCGGACACTGAAGCTTTCTTT. As protein: CAISRDRWSDTEAFF.

Ten or more counts support this clonotype. The V call is TRBV29-1, the J call TRBJ2-6; D uncertain. The CDR3 sequence is 12 residues long. V lost 3 bases, J lost 2 bases, and 2 bases lay in between. Germline V lookup: CDR1 SQVTM, CDR2 ANQGSEA. CDR3 DNA sequence: TGCAGCGTTGAGGCTGGGGCCAACGTCCTGACTTTC. Translation: CSVEAGANVLTF.

This clonotype has ten or more counts. V usage is TRBV7-2 and J usage is TRBJ2-5; D is unresolved. Trimming shortened V by 5 bases and J by 5 bases, and 9 bases separated the two germline ends. In germline, CDR1 is SGHTA, CDR2 FQGNSA. This CDR3 region has 12 residues. The CDR3 region is CASSRYYETQYF. CDR3 nucleotides: TGTGCCAGCAGCCGCTATTATGAGACCCAGTACTTC. The variable domain in full, completed from reference TRBV7-2 and TRBJ2-5, reads GAGVSQSPSNKVTEKGKDVELRCDPISGHTALYWYRQSLGQGLEFLIYFQGNSAPDKSGLPSDRFSAERTGGSVSTLTIQRTQQEDSAVYLCASSRYYETQYFGPGTRLLVL.

This clonotype was counted many times. The chain links TRBV20-1 to TRBJ2-3; 7 nucleotides match TRBD2. The CDR3 spans 18 residues. Germline trimming cut 3 bases from V and 0 bases from J; bases unmatched to any gene: 15. Per germline, CDR1 DFQATT and CDR2 SNEGSKA (reference sequence). The CDR3 sequence is CSASPRGGPKLSTDTQYF. The CDR3 bases are TGCAGTGCTAGCCCCCGGGGAGGGCCAAAACTCAGCACAGATACGCAGTATTTT.

At least ten counts were recorded for this clonotype. This chain joins TRBV28 and TRBJ2-7, with 16 bases identical to TRBD2. The CDR3 contains 18 residues. Germline assignment: CDR1 MDHEN and CDR2 SYDVKM. Trimming took 4 bases from V and 5 from J; bases not matched to a gene: 11. The CDR3 loop reads CASSYIAGTSGRGHEQYF. CDR3 DNA: TGTGCCAGCAGTTACATAGCCGGGACTAGCGGGAGGGGCCACGAGCAGTACTTC.

This clonotype appeared many times. This chain connects TRBV12-3 or TRBV12-4 to TRBJ2-3; 8 bases map to TRBD2. The V segment lost 8 bases and the J segment 1 base; nucleotides outside the gene matches: 8. This CDR3 has 15 amino acids. This CDR3 is CASLVSGIRTDTQYF. The CDR3 DNA reads TGTGCCAGCTTGGTTAGCGGGATACGCACAGATACGCAGTATTTT.

This clonotype appeared many times. The chain recombines TRBV6-1 with TRBJ1-5; the D is unclear. The V gene lost 3 bases and the J gene lost 2 bases, with 8 bases spanning the gap. The germline V gene encodes CDR1 MNHNS and CDR2 SASEGT. The CDR3 length is 14 residues. In DNA form, the CDR3 reads TGTGCCAGCAGTGATCCGGGCCGCAATCAGCCCCAGCATTTT. Encoded protein: CASSDPGRNQPQHF.

This clonotype was seen ten or more times. This rearrangement joins TRBV12-3 or TRBV12-4 to TRBJ1-1; TRBD1 aligns across 7 bases. CDR3 length: 14 residues. V lost 5 bases to trimming and J lost 1 base; unmatched junction nucleotides: 4. The CDR3 loop is CASSAGQENTEAFF. The DNA for the CDR3 is TGTGCCAGCAGTGCCGGACAGGAGAACACTGAAGCTTTCTTT.

The V and J genes are TRBV7-9 and TRBJ2-7; D remains unclear. Germline-derived CDR1 and CDR2 are SEHNR and FQNEAQ (reference sequence). This CDR3 has 12 amino acids. Trimming left V 2 bases short and J 2 bases short, with 4 bases between. The CDR3 is CASSLLPYEQYF. The CDR3 DNA follows: TGTGCCAGCAGCTTACTTCCCTACGAGCAGTACTTC.

This clonotype has a count of ten or more. The chain recombines TRBV7-2 with TRBJ2-1; 13 nucleotides match TRBD2. Germline V CDR1 and CDR2: SGHTA, FQGNSA. The V and J ends lost 2 bases and 10 bases, in that order; junction bases with no gene match: 5. The CDR3 is 15 residues long. Here the CDR3 DNA reads TGTGCCAGCAGCTTATGGACTAGCGGGAGAGAGGAGCAGTTCTTC. Its protein is CASSLWTSGREEQFF.

This clonotype was detected ten times or more. The DNA of the CDR3 is TGTGCCAGCAGTGACCCCCACGCCGGGACAGGGGGCGACCGGTTAGGCTACACCTTC. Residues: CASSDPHAGTGGDRLGYTF. The genes are TRBV2 and TRBJ1-2; 12 positions match TRBD1. CDR1 is SNHLY and CDR2 is FYNNEI in the germline V gene. Germline trimming cut 3 bases from V and 8 bases from J; bases unmatched to any gene: 19. The CDR3 extends over 19 amino acids.

CDR3 bases: TGCGCCAGCAGCCAAGCCGTGGGACAGGACTCCTACGAGCAGTACTTC. Translation gives CASSQAVGQDSYEQYF. This chain uses TRBV4-3 with TRBJ2-7; TRBD1 aligns across 8 bases. V shed 1 base, J shed 0 bases, and the junction held 5 bases outside the gene matches. This CDR3 has 16 residues. Per germline, CDR1 LGHNA and CDR2 YSLEER.

At least ten counts were recorded for this clonotype. The V gene is TRBV5-6, the J gene TRBJ2-6, with 9 bases fitting TRBD1. The germline gives CDR1 SGHDT, CDR2 YYEEEE. CDR3 size: 18 residues. The V segment lost 4 bases and the J segment 0 bases; nucleotides outside the gene matches: 8. CDR3 in DNA: TGTGCCAGCAGCCCCCCGGGACAGGGAATCTCTGGGGCCAACGTCCTGACTTTC. Its translation: CASSPPGQGISGANVLTF.

This clonotype has a count of ten or more. The chain joins TRBV27 to TRBJ1-4; D is undetermined. Germline values: CDR1 MNHEY, CDR2 SMNVEV (reference sequence). V lost 6 bases and J lost 3, with 17 bases in between. This CDR3 is 16 amino acids long. Written as DNA, the CDR3 is TGTGCCAGCAGCCCACGTCGACCCCGGGCTAATGAAAAACTGTTTTTT. Translated: CASSPRRPRANEKLFF.